The 19 T cell receptor beta chains listed next were all sequenced from one sample in a study of identical twins. TCRdb re-analysed the 5' RACE reads in MiXCR, keeping a single row per CDR3 protein. The data contain about 520,000 distinct CDR3 sequences, under 25% of them seen just once; the ten biggest clones take up roughly 0.91%. This same sample was also taken into another study, of T cells expressing NK-cell markers.

Material: CD4+ T cells sorted from blood. The receptors derive from a young woman in good health.

A word on this clonotype: At one of its ends the junction is not consistent with the germline gene, which may arise from a read error. V usage is TRBV20-1 and J usage is TRBJ2-5; D uncertain. CDR1 and CDR2 from the germline V gene are DFQATT and SNEGSKA (reference sequence). There are 13 residues in the CDR3. The CDR3, as DNA: TGCAGTGCTAGAGATGGCGCAGAAGAGACCAAGTACTTC. It specifies CSARDGAEETKYF.

This clonotype was counted between two and nine times. V gene TRBV21-1 combines with J gene TRBJ1-2; the D call of TRBD1 is as the table states it, not checked on the DNA. TRBV21-1 has pseudogene status. The CDR3 consists of 15 residues. Written as DNA, the CDR3 is TGTGCCAGCAGCACCCGAGACAGGGGGTACTATGGCTACACCTTC. It yields the protein CASSTRDRGYYGYTF.

V is TRBV28 and J is TRBJ2-5, with D possibly being TRBD2 (7 bases). The germline CDR1 and CDR2 sequences are MDHEN and SYDVKM. CDR3 size: 13 residues. Trimming left V 10 bases short and J 1 base short, with 13 bases between. For the CDR3, the DNA is TGTGCCACCTGGCGGGGGCCCCAAGAGACCCAGTACTTC. This gives the protein CATWRGPQETQYF.

This clonotype has just a few counts. Here the CDR3 reads CASSTWGLAGEQETQYF. The CDR3 DNA reads as TGTGCCAGCAGCACTTGGGGACTAGCGGGAGAGCAAGAGACCCAGTACTTC. This chain connects TRBV11-2 to TRBJ2-5; 14 positions agree with TRBD2. Germline trimming cut 5 bases from V and 2 bases from J; bases unmatched to any gene: 7. This CDR3 region has 17 residues. Germline CDR1 reads SGHAT; CDR2 reads FQNNGV. The full variable domain, with the rest looked up from reference TRBV11-2 and TRBJ2-5, is EAGVAQSPRYKIIEKRQSVAFWCNPISGHATLYWYQQILGQGPKLLIQFQNNGVVDDSQLPKDRFSAERLKGVDSTLKIQPAKLEDSAVYLCASSTWGLAGEQETQYFGPGTRLLVL.

With respect to this clonotype: Relative to the germline gene, one junction end is altered; a read error may explain this. The genes are TRBV6-1 and TRBJ2-1, with D unresolved. Germline CDR1 reads MNHNS; CDR2 reads SASEGT. This CDR3 has 11 residues. The CDR3 bases are TGTGCCAGCAGTGACTCGGTTGGTAGTGCCTTC. Its translation is CASSDSVGSAF.

This clonotype has a handful of counts. The chain links TRBV5-1 to TRBJ1-2; weak D call: TRBD1 (6 bases). The CDR3 runs to 13 residues. CDR1 and CDR2 (germline): SGHRS, YFSETQ. Between the trimmed V and J ends, which lost 7 bases and 2 bases, there was a span of 12 bases. In DNA, the CDR3 is TGCGCCAGCGCGTTGACAGGAAACTATGGCTACACCTTC. Its protein is CASALTGNYGYTF.

The chain employs TRBV7-2 and TRBJ2-3, with 12 nucleotides matching TRBD1. The CDR3 extends over 15 amino acids. Germline lookup yields CDR1 SGHTA and CDR2 FQGNSA. Trimming removed 4 bases from V and 8 bases from J; junction bases left unmatched: 7. CDR3: CASSWKGQGAGTQYF. In DNA form, the CDR3 reads TGTGCCAGCAGCTGGAAGGGACAGGGGGCCGGTACGCAGTATTTT.

The chain combines TRBV20-1 with TRBJ2-1, with TRBD2 identical over 12 bases. This CDR3 region has 18 residues. Germline V lookup: CDR1 DFQATT, CDR2 SNEGSKA (reference sequence). J was trimmed by 1 base and V by 6 bases; bases with no gene match: 13. The CDR3 loop is CSARTLAGGLSSYNEQFF. The CDR3 DNA is TGCAGTGCCCGTACACTAGCGGGAGGTTTGAGTTCCTACAATGAGCAGTTCTTC.

This clonotype appeared a few times. The rearrangement uses TRBV7-9 and TRBJ1-1; 7 positions match TRBD1. V trimming: 7 bases; J trimming: 0 bases; junction bases outside the gene matches: 11. The CDR3 has 16 residues. From germline, CDR1 is SEHNR and CDR2 FQNEAQ (reference sequence). DNA for the CDR3: TGTGCCAGCATCACCGTACCGGGACAGATGAACACTGAAGCTTTCTTT. Translated: CASITVPGQMNTEAFF.

The chain joins TRBV7-9 to TRBJ1-1, with D uncertain. This CDR3 region has 16 residues. The V gene lost 5 bases and the J gene lost 3 bases, with 19 bases spanning the gap. Per the germline V gene, CDR1 is SEHNR and CDR2 is FQNEAQ (reference sequence). CDR3 coding DNA: TGTGCCAGCAGCCGGCGGGAGAGGGTACTGTACACTGAAGCTTTCTTT. It specifies CASSRRERVLYTEAFF. Full variable domain (outside the CDR3, taken from reference TRBV7-9 and TRBJ1-1): DTGVSQNPRHKITKRGQNVTFRCDPISEHNRLYWYRQTLGQGPEFLTYFQNEAQLEKSRLLSDRFSAERPKGSFSTLEIQRTEQGDSAMYLCASSRRERVLYTEAFFGQGTRLTVV.

This clonotype has a handful of counts. The chain couples TRBV4-3 to TRBJ2-7; possibly TRBD2 for D (6 bases). V was clipped by 1 base and J by 8 bases, with 15 bases between them. Germline lookup yields CDR1 LGHNA and CDR2 YSLEER. The length of the CDR3 is 14 residues. The CDR3 loop is CASSQGGQAGKQYF. The CDR3 nucleotides read TGCGCCAGCAGCCAAGGAGGGCAGGCGGGAAAGCAGTACTTC.

The chain is built from TRBV9 and TRBJ2-7, with D perhaps matching TRBD2 (7 bases). The germline V and J ends were trimmed by 3 bases and 8 bases, with 18 bases remaining between them. This CDR3 region has 14 residues. Germline V gene data show CDR1 as SGDLS and CDR2 as YYNGEE. CDR3 amino acids: CASSGRTGGGKQYF. The CDR3 region has the DNA TGTGCCAGCAGCGGACGAACGGGGGGCGGGAAGCAGTACTTC.

There are many counts of this clonotype. This chain connects TRBV5-1 to TRBJ1-4, with 7 bases aligning to TRBD1. The V and J ends lost 4 bases and 4 bases, in that order; junction bases with no gene match: 4. The CDR3 consists of 14 residues. Germline V gene data show CDR1 as SGHRS and CDR2 as YFSETQ. CDR3 in amino acids: CASSLGQYNEKLFF. CDR3 nucleotide sequence: TGCGCCAGCAGCCTGGGACAGTATAATGAAAAACTGTTTTTT.

The chain carries TRBV6-5 and TRBJ1-1; D remains unclear. This CDR3 comprises 14 residues. CDR1 and CDR2 (germline): MNHEY, SVGAGI. V dropped 0 bases and J dropped 11 bases, with 16 bases sitting between them. The CDR3 protein is CASSYSTSAQRAFF. The CDR3 nucleotides read TGTGCCAGCAGTTACTCGACGTCTGCACAAAGGGCTTTCTTT.

Ten or more counts support this clonotype. The chain is built from TRBV20-1 and TRBJ2-1; possibly TRBD1 for D (6 bases). CDR3 size: 14 residues. The V gene lost 4 bases and the J gene lost 8 bases, with 18 bases spanning the gap. The V gene's germline CDR1 is DFQATT and CDR2 SNEGSKA (reference sequence). As DNA, the CDR3 is TGCAGTGCTACCCCCCGGCAGGGGCTCGATGAGCAGTTCTTC. Residues: CSATPRQGLDEQFF.

V is TRBV5-5 and J is TRBJ1-5; D perhaps matches TRBD1 (5 bases). The V and J ends lost 6 bases and 7 bases respectively, with 26 bases between them. Germline CDR1 and CDR2: SGHKS and YYEKEE (reference sequence). CDR3 length: 17 residues. DNA of the CDR3: TGTGCCAGCACCCTTCTCCCCCAGGGTGAGACAAGCCAGCCCCAGCATTTT. Amino acid sequence: CASTLLPQGETSQPQHF.

This clonotype was counted a few times. V usage is TRBV5-1 and J usage is TRBJ2-3; unclear D gene. CDR1 is SGHRS and CDR2 is YFSETQ in the germline V gene. This CDR3 comprises 14 residues. V lost 0 bases to trimming and J lost 5 bases, with 10 bases between them. The CDR3 bases are TGCGCCAGCAGCTTGGGGGGATCTAGAGATACGCAGTATTTT. This encodes CASSLGGSRDTQYF.

The V gene is TRBV5-1, the J gene TRBJ1-2, with D uncertain. Per the germline V gene, CDR1 is SGHRS and CDR2 is YFSETQ. CDR3 size: 12 residues. Trimming shortened V by 3 bases and J by 4 bases, and 7 bases separated the two germline ends. CDR3 DNA sequence: TGCGCCAGCAGCTCGGATTTCTATGGCTACACCTTC. Translated: CASSSDFYGYTF.

This clonotype was picked up a small number of times. V gene TRBV12-3 or TRBV12-4 combines with J gene TRBJ1-2; D is undetermined. This CDR3 contains 13 residues. Trimming left V 7 bases short and J 3 bases short, with 12 bases between. The CDR3 sequence is CASTLREHYGYTF. CDR3 in DNA: TGTGCCAGCACCCTCCGGGAACACTATGGCTACACCTTC.